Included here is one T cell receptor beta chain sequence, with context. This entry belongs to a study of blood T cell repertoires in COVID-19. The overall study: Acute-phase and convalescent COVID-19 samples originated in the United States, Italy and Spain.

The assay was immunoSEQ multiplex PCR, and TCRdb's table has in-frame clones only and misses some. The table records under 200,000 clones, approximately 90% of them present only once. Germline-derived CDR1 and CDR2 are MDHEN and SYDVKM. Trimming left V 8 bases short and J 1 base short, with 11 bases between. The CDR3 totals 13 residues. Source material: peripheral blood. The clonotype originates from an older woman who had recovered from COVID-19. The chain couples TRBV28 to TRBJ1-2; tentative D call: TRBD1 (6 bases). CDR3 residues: CASWDNGNYGYTF. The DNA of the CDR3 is TGTGCCAGCTGGGACAACGGTAACTATGGCTACACCTTC.